These 3 T cell receptor beta chains were all obtained from the same sample, sequenced in a study of T cell responses to AZD1222 COVID-19 vaccine. TCRdb's table, derived via immunoSEQ multiplex PCR, lists solely in-frame clones and lacks some. The table has approximately 100,000 clones, about 90% seen once. The sample here was peripheral blood, taken on day 0 of AZD1222 vaccination. The source of these receptors is an adult in good health.

This chain uses TRBV12-3 or TRBV12-4 with TRBJ1-2; 8 positions match TRBD1. The trim removed 4 bases at V and 5 bases at J, leaving 3 bases unmatched. This CDR3 contains 13 residues. In nucleotides, the CDR3 is TGTGCCAGCAGTTCGACAGGGGATTATGGCTACACCTTC. Amino acid sequence: CASSSTGDYGYTF.

The chain carries TRBV28 and TRBJ1-5; D remains ambiguous. CDR1 MDHEN and CDR2 SYDVKM come from the germline V gene. V shed 3 bases and J shed 4 bases, with 10 bases lying between them. This CDR3 contains 14 residues. DNA of the CDR3: TGTGCCAGCAGTTTTGGTCGGGGAAATCAGCCCCAGCATTTT. This gives the protein CASSFGRGNQPQHF.

V is TRBV19 and J is TRBJ2-1; D unclear. The CDR3 has 14 amino acids. V lost 6 bases and J 1 base, leaving 10 bases between the germline ends. Looked up from germline, CDR1 is LNHDA and CDR2 is SQIVND (reference sequence). The CDR3 DNA sequence: TGTGCCAGTAGCCCTCGGAGATCCTACAATGAGCAGTTCTTC. This sequence encodes CASSPRRSYNEQFF.